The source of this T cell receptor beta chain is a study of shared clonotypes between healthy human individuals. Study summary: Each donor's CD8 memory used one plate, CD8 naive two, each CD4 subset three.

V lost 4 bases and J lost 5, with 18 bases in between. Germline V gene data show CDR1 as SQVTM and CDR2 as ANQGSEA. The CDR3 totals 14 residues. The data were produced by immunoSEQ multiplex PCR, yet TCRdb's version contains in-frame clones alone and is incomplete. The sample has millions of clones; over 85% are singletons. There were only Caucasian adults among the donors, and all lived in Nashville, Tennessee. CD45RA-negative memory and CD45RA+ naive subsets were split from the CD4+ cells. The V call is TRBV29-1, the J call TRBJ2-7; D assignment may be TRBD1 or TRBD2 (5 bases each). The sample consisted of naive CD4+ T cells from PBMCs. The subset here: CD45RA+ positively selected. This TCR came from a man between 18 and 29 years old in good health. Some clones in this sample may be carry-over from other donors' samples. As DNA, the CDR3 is TGCAGCGTTGGATTTACTGCCGGGGCGGACGAGCAGTACTTC. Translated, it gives CSVGFTAGADEQYF.